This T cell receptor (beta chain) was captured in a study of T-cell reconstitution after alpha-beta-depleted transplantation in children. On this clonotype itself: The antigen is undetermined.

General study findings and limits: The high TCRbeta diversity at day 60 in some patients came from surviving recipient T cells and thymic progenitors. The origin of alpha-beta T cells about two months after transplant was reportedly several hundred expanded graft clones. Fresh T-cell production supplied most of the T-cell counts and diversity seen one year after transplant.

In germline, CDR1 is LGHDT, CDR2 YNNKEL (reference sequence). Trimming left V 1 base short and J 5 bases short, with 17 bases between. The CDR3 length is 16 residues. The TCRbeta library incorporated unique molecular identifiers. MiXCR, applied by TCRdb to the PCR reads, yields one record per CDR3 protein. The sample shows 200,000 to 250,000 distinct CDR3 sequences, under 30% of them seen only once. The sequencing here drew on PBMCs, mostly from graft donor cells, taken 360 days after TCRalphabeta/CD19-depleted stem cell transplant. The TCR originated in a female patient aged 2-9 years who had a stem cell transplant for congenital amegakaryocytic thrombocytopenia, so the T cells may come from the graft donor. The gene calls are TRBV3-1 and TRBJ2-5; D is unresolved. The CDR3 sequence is CASSQVGRVLGETQYF. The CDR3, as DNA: TGTGCCAGCAGCCAAGTGGGAAGAGTACTCGGCGAGACCCAGTACTTC.